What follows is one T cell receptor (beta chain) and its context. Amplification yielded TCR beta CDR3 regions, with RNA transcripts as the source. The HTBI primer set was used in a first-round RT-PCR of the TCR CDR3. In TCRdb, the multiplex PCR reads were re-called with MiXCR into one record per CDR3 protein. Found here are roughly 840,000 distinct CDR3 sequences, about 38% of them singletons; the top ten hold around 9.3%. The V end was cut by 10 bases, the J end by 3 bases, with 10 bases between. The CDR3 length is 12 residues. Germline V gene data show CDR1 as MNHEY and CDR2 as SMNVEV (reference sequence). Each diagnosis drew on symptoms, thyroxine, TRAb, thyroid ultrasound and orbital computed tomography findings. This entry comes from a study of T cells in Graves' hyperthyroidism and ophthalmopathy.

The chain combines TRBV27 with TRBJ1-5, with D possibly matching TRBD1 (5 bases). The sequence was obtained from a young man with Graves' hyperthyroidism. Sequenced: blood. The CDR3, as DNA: TGTGCCATCGGGGCGAACAATCAGCCCCAGCATTTT. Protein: CAIGANNQPQHF.